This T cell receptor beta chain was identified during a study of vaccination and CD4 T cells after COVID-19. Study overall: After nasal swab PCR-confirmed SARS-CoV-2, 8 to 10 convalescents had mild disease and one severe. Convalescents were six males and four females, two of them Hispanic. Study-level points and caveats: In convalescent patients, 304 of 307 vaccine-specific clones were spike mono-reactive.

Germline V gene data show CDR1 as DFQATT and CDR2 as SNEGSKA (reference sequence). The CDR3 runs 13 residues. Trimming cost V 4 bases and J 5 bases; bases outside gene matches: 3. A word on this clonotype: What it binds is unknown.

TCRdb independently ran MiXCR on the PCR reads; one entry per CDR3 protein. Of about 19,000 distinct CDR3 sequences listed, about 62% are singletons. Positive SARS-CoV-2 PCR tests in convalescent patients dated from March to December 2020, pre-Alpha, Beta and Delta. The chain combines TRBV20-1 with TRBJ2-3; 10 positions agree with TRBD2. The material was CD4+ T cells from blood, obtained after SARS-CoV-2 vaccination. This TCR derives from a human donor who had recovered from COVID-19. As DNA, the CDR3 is TGCAGTGCTAAGCCTAGCGGGAGAGATACGCAGTATTTT. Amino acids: CSAKPSGRDTQYF.